The TCR beta chain described here comes from a study of T-cell memory formation after mild COVID-19. From the 5' RACE reads, TCRdb called clonotypes with MiXCR, one entry per CDR3 protein. The sample has about 84,000 distinct CDR3 sequences, around 14% seen once. The CDR3 is 15 residues long. Germline values: CDR1 SGDLS, CDR2 YYNGEE. V dropped 3 bases and J dropped 3 bases, with 13 bases sitting between them. Sequencing was done on a sample of PBMCs or a T cell subset sorted from them (not recorded which). This TCR was sampled from an adult woman who had mild COVID-19 (a few samples of this study predate the infection). Cell type and time point are not known. The chain carries TRBV9 and TRBJ2-1; tentatively, D is TRBD2 (5 bases). The CDR3 DNA reads as TGTGCCAGCAGCGAGGGTGACGGGATCTACAATGAGCAGTTCTTC. Translated: CASSEGDGIYNEQFF. Complete variable domain (other parts from reference TRBV9 and TRBJ2-1): DSGVTQTPKHLITATGQRVTLRCSPRSGDLSVYWYQQSLDQGLQFLIQYYNGEERAKGNILERFSAQQFPDLHSELNLSSLELGDSALYFCASSEGDGIYNEQFFGPGTRLTVL.